What follows are 12 T cell receptor beta chains derived from one specimen sequenced in a study of T cells in Graves' hyperthyroidism and ophthalmopathy. Amplification yielded TCR beta CDR3 regions, with RNA transcripts as the source. First-round RT-PCR with HTBI primers amplified the TCR CDR3 region. TCRdb fed the multiplex PCR reads into MiXCR, producing one record per CDR3 protein. The table lists 400,000 to 500,000 distinct CDR3 sequences, roughly 13% of them singletons, with 5.3% in the top ten. Sequenced sample: blood. Every receptor here comes from a young woman with Graves' hyperthyroidism.

This clonotype appeared a few times. At one of its ends the junction is not consistent with the germline gene, which may arise from a read error. V and J are TRBV10-3 and TRBJ1-1; D unclear. The germline CDR1 and CDR2 sequences are ENHRY and SYGVKD. The CDR3 totals 15 residues. For the CDR3, the DNA is TGTGCCATCAGTGAGTCTTACGGAGGGAGGACTGAAGCTTCCTTT. Protein: CAISESYGGRTEASF.

This clonotype was seen repeatedly, ten times or more. This chain joins TRBV24-1 and TRBJ1-5; D not certain. Germline CDR1 reads KGHDR; CDR2 reads SFDVKD. V lost 3 bases to trimming and J lost 2 bases, with 10 bases between them. This CDR3 is built from 15 residues. In DNA form, the CDR3 reads TGTGCCACCAGTGATGGGCAGACCGGCAATCAGCCCCAGCATTTT. The encoded protein is CATSDGQTGNQPQHF.

The rearrangement joins TRBV5-5 to TRBJ2-2, with 7 bases that match TRBD2. Trimming took 0 bases from V and 6 from J; bases not matched to a gene: 5. This CDR3 has 15 amino acids. The germline CDR1 and CDR2 sequences are SGHKS and YYEKEE (reference sequence). The DNA for the CDR3 is TGTGCCAGCAGCTTGGGGGGCGGGAGCCCCGGGGAGCTGTTTTTT. Residues: CASSLGGGSPGELFF.

This chain connects TRBV10-3 to TRBJ2-7, with TRBD1 matching over 8 bases. In germline, CDR1 is ENHRY, CDR2 SYGVKD. CDR3 size: 13 residues. J gave up 3 bases and V 10 bases, and 8 bases lay outside the gene matches. The CDR3 protein is CATTGTGDYEQYF. The CDR3 bases are TGTGCCACAACCGGGACAGGCGACTACGAGCAGTACTTC.

This clonotype came up many times. The chain combines TRBV5-1 with TRBJ2-7, with D hard to call. Trimming removed 4 bases from V and 0 bases from J, with 17 bases in between. CDR1 is SGHRS and CDR2 is YFSETQ in the germline V gene. CDR3 length: 16 residues. The CDR3, as DNA: TGCGCCAGCAGCCCGCAGGCTCCCCACCTCTCCTACGAGCAGTACTTC. This translates into CASSPQAPHLSYEQYF.

This clonotype was recorded a few times. The rearrangement links TRBV5-1 to TRBJ1-1; no reliable D call. CDR1 and CDR2 (germline): SGHRS, YFSETQ. V lost 5 bases to trimming and J lost 0 bases, with 11 bases between them. CDR3 size: 14 residues. The CDR3: CASSDRRMNTEAFF. CDR3 DNA: TGCGCCAGCAGTGATCGGCGGATGAACACTGAAGCTTTCTTT.

This clonotype was detected ten times or more. The chain is built from TRBV12-3 or TRBV12-4 and TRBJ2-7, with D possibly being TRBD1 (6 bases). This CDR3 has 11 amino acids. With 3 bases removed from V and 8 bases from J, the gap between germline ends came to 8 bases. CDR3 sequence reads: CASSFGDKQYF. DNA of the CDR3: TGTGCCAGCAGTTTTGGGGACAAGCAGTACTTC.

As for this clonotype: A much larger clone differs from this one at a single base, so this may be a read error. The chain couples TRBV28 to TRBJ2-2; TRBD2 agrees at 7 bases. V trimming: 7 bases; J trimming: 2 bases; junction bases outside the gene matches: 10. The CDR3 runs 16 residues. Per the germline V gene, CDR1 is MDHEN and CDR2 is SYDVKM. CDR3 bases: TGTGCCAGCATATTTCGGGAGGAAAAAAACACCGGGGAGCTGTTTTTT. It codes for CASIFREEKNTGELFF.

The chain employs TRBV30 and TRBJ1-5, with 9 positions matching TRBD1. Germline V gene data show CDR1 as GTSNPN and CDR2 as SVGIG (reference sequence). Trimming at V came to 5 bases and at J to 2 bases, leaving 4 bases not matched to a gene. This CDR3 contains 14 residues. This CDR3 reads CAWGTGGRNQPQHF. The CDR3, as DNA: TGTGCCTGGGGCACAGGGGGCCGCAATCAGCCCCAGCATTTT.

This sequence joins TRBV6-1 and TRBJ2-3; 12 nucleotides align to TRBD2. The CDR3 sequence is 16 residues long. Germline CDR1 is MNHNS and CDR2 is SASEGT. V dropped 8 bases and J dropped 6; count of bases not matched to a gene: 12. The CDR3 nucleotides are TGTGCCAGCTCTCGGACTAGCGGGGCGGGAGCTGATACGCAGTATTTT. This encodes CASSRTSGAGADTQYF.

Concerning this clonotype itself: A much more abundant neighbour one base away suggests this may be a read error. This chain connects TRBV18 to TRBJ2-2, with 10 bases aligning to TRBD1. Per germline, CDR1 KGHSH and CDR2 LQKENI. This CDR3 is built from 15 residues. Trimming cost V 3 bases and J 6 bases; bases outside gene matches: 4. Here the CDR3 DNA reads TGTGCCAGCTCACCTGACAGGGGGCACGCCGGGGAGCTGTTTTTT. It codes for CASSPDRGHAGELFF.

This clonotype was observed at least ten times. The chain uses TRBV5-1 and TRBJ2-3, with D perhaps matching TRBD2 (5 bases). The ends were cut back, 1 base at V and 1 base at J, with 16 bases in the middle. The germline gives CDR1 SGHRS, CDR2 YFSETQ. The length of the CDR3 is 17 residues. In DNA, the CDR3 is TGCGCCAGCAGCTTGATGAGGGCCACTATCCGCACAGATACGCAGTATTTT. Translating it yields CASSLMRATIRTDTQYF.